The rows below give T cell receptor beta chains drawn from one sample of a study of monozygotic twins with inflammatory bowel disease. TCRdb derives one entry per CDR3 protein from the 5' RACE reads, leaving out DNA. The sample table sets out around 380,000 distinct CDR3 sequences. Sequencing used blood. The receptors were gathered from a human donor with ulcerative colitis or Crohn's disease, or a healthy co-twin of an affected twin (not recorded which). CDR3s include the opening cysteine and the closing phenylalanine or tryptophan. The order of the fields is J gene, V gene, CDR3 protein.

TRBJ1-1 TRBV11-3 CASSLDPGGHTEAFF
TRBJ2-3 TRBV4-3 CASSQAGTGRTDTQYF
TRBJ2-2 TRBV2 CASQRGSTGELFF
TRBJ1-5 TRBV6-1 CASKWELGGGGQPQHF
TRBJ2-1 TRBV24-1 CATSGSGLATYNEQFF
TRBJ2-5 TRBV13 CASSFLMSRDISETQYF
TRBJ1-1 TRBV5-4 CASSPPLRAAAEAFF
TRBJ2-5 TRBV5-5 CASSFRRGGLETQYF
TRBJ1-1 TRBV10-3 CAINSETEAFF
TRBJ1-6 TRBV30 CAWRIRGFESPLHF
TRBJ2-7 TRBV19 CASSHASGSSYEQYF
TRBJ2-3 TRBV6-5 CASSHLQRGGTDTQYF
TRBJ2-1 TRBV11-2 CASSSGRFEDEQFF
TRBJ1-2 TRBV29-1 CSVESQYYGYTF
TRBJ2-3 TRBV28 CASSLRGGRTDTQYF
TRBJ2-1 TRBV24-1 CATSEAWSYNEQFF
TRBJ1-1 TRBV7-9 CASSTRGMNTEAFF
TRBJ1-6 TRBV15 CATSRKQGATLMSLHF
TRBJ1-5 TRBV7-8 CASSLAKGVQPQHF
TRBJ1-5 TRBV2 CASSEAGVNQPQHF
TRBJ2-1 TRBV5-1 CASSLAWRTGLNNEQFF
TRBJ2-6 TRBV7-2 CASSLAINGGLGSGANVLTF
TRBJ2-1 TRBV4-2 CASSQETSGREQFF
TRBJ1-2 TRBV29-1 CSADKPYGYTF
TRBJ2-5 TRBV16 CASSQWEGLSEETQYF
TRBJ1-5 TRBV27 CASRAWVGRDNQPQHF
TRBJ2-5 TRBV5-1 CASSYNVFGGRETQYF
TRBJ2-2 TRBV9 CASSVERTSGFTGELFF
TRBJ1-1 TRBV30 CAWRVGHGRAFF
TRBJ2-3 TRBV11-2 CASSLASPLGNTQYF
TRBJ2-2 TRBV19 CASSSRGGFGTGELFF
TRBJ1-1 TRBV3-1 CASSQGILDTEAFF
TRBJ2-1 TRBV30 CAWSVGGSYNEQFF
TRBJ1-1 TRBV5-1 CASSLAGGWGTTEAFF
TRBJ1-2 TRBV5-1 CASRPTSGYGYTF
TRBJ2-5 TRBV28 CASNGGSGFFETQYF
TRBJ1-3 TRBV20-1 CSAKDAHSGNTIYF
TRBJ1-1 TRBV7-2 CASSLFEGAASEAFF
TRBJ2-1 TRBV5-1 CASSSGGIGAWINNEQFF
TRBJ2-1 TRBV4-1 CASSQDWTATLNNEQFF
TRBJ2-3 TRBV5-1 CASSSGLAGGGRDTQYF
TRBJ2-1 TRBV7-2 CASSLIWTLINEQFF